These 12 T cell receptor beta chains came from one sample sequenced in a study of Ad26.COV2.S vaccination and SARS-CoV-2 variants. Clones were read by immunoSEQ multiplex PCR, and TCRdb kept only the in-frame ones, dropping some. This sample has hundreds of thousands of clones, with around 90% found just once. Sample treatment: 15 to 20 received Ad26.COV2.S at low or high dose, single or two shots; about 5 received placebo; per-sample allocation not given. Sampling happened 63 days after the first vaccine or placebo injection. Sequenced here: peripheral blood, sampled in a trial of Ad26.COV2.S vaccine versus placebo. Every receptor here comes from a person between 18 and 60 years old who received the Ad26.COV2.S COVID-19 vaccine or a placebo.

This chain links TRBV30 with TRBJ2-3; weak D call: TRBD2 (6 bases). Germline assignment: CDR1 GTSNPN and CDR2 SVGIG (reference sequence). CDR3 size: 11 residues. The CDR3 sequence: CARSSGYTQYF. In DNA form, the CDR3 reads TGTGCGCGGAGTAGCGGTTATACGCAGTATTTT.

The CDR3 here is CASSLGQGGRNTEAFF. CDR3 in DNA: TGCGCCAGCAGCTTGGGTCAGGGGGGCCGGAACACTGAAGCTTTCTTT. This chain links TRBV5-1 with TRBJ1-1; 7 nucleotides align to TRBD1. CDR3 length equals 16 residues. CDR1 SGHRS and CDR2 YFSETQ come from the germline V gene. V dropped 0 bases and J dropped 1; count of bases not matched to a gene: 6.

This chain links TRBV30 with TRBJ1-1, with D perhaps matching TRBD1 (6 bases). CDR1 GTSNPN and CDR2 SVGIG come from the germline V gene (reference sequence). Trimming pared 5 bases from V and 4 bases from J, leaving 8 bases between. This CDR3 contains 11 residues. CDR3 sequence (DNA): TGTGCCTGGGGACAGTCCACTGAAGCTTTCTTT. Translated: CAWGQSTEAFF.

The chain is built from TRBV18 and TRBJ2-1; D unclear. The CDR3 has 15 amino acids. The V gene's germline CDR1 is KGHSH and CDR2 LQKENI. V was pared by 3 bases and J by 2 bases, with 11 bases between. The CDR3 sequence: CASSPSRYAYNEQFF. The DNA of the CDR3 is TGTGCCAGCTCACCCTCGCGGTACGCCTACAATGAGCAGTTCTTC.

The rearrangement joins TRBV7-2 to TRBJ2-7; TRBD2 aligns across 8 bases. The length of the CDR3 is 15 residues. The V gene end was trimmed by 4 bases and the J gene end by 0 bases; junction bases not matched to a gene: 5. CDR1 is SGHTA and CDR2 is FQGNSA in the germline V gene. Here the CDR3 DNA reads TGTGCCAGCAGCTCCTGGACTAGCAGCTCCTACGAGCAGTACTTC. Translated: CASSSWTSSSYEQYF.

The chain carries TRBV27 and TRBJ1-4, with D possibly matching TRBD1 (5 bases). Trimming stripped 3 bases from V and 8 bases from J, with 16 bases between. The CDR3 consists of 15 residues. The V gene's germline CDR1 is MNHEY and CDR2 SMNVEV (reference sequence). CDR3 nucleotide sequence: TGTGCCAGCAGTTTCCCTTTACGGGGCGGAGAAAAACTGTTTTTT. It yields the protein CASSFPLRGGEKLFF.

The V call is TRBV4-3, the J call TRBJ1-1; weak D call: TRBD1 (5 bases). This CDR3 comprises 17 residues. Germline V gene data show CDR1 as LGHNA and CDR2 as YSLEER. With 1 base removed from V and 3 bases from J, the gap between germline ends came to 18 bases. The CDR3 loop is CASSQGVGVGWHTEAFF. The CDR3 region has the DNA TGCGCCAGCAGCCAAGGGGTGGGGGTAGGGTGGCACACTGAAGCTTTCTTT.

J is TRBJ2-3 and V is TRBV19; 10 bases agree with TRBD2. The CDR3 length is 16 residues. V lost 8 bases to trimming and J lost 2 bases; unmatched junction nucleotides: 10. CDR1 is LNHDA and CDR2 is SQIVND in the germline V gene (reference sequence). Here the CDR3 reads CASGIRTSGSTDTQYF. The CDR3 DNA is TGTGCCAGTGGAATTCGGACTAGCGGATCCACAGATACGCAGTATTTT.

The chain combines TRBV19 with TRBJ2-4; the D gene is possibly TRBD2 (6 bases). With 4 bases removed from V and 7 bases from J, the gap between germline ends came to 8 bases. The CDR3 contains 12 residues. Germline V gene lookup returns CDR1 LNHDA and CDR2 SQIVND (reference sequence). CDR3 residues: CASSTGVNIQYF. The DNA of the CDR3 is TGTGCCAGTAGTACGGGGGTGAACATTCAGTACTTC.

The rearrangement uses TRBV15 and TRBJ2-3; D may correspond to TRBD1 or TRBD2 (5 bases each). The ends were cut back, 2 bases at V and 3 bases at J, with 9 bases in the middle. The CDR3 extends over 14 amino acids. CDR1 and CDR2 from the germline V gene are LNHNV and YYDKDF (reference sequence). The CDR3 DNA reads as TGTGCCACCAGCAGAACCGGGACGACAGATACGCAGTATTTT. This gives the protein CATSRTGTTDTQYF. Combining the CDR3 with reference TRBV15 and TRBJ2-3 gives the whole variable domain DAMVIQNPRYQVTQFGKPVTLSCSQTLNHNVMYWYQQKSSQAPKLLFHYYDKDFNNEADTPDNFQSRRPNTSFCFLDIRSPGLGDTAMYLCATSRTGTTDTQYFGPGTRLTVL.

This clone has only a few counts. The rearrangement links TRBV2 to TRBJ2-7, with a possible D match to TRBD2 (5 bases). The CDR3 has 16 residues. Trimming stripped 6 bases from V and 4 bases from J, with 22 bases between. Germline lookup yields CDR1 SNHLY and CDR2 FYNNEI. The CDR3 DNA reads as TGTGCCAGCAGCTTAGACACTGGACTTATCCCTTACGAGCAGTACTTC. Translated, it gives CASSLDTGLIPYEQYF.

This CDR3 reads CASSLVGSMNTEAFF. In DNA, the CDR3 is TGTGCCAGCAGCTTAGTCGGCAGTATGAACACTGAAGCTTTCTTT. V usage is TRBV7-9 and J usage is TRBJ1-1, with D unresolved. CDR3 size: 15 residues. From germline, CDR1 is SEHNR and CDR2 FQNEAQ (reference sequence). V was shortened by 1 base and J by 0 bases, with 9 bases between the two germline ends. Combining the CDR3 with reference TRBV7-9 and TRBJ1-1 gives the whole variable domain DTGVSQNPRHKITKRGQNVTFRCDPISEHNRLYWYRQTLGQGPEFLTYFQNEAQLEKSRLLSDRFSAERPKGSFSTLEIQRTEQGDSAMYLCASSLVGSMNTEAFFGQGTRLTVV.